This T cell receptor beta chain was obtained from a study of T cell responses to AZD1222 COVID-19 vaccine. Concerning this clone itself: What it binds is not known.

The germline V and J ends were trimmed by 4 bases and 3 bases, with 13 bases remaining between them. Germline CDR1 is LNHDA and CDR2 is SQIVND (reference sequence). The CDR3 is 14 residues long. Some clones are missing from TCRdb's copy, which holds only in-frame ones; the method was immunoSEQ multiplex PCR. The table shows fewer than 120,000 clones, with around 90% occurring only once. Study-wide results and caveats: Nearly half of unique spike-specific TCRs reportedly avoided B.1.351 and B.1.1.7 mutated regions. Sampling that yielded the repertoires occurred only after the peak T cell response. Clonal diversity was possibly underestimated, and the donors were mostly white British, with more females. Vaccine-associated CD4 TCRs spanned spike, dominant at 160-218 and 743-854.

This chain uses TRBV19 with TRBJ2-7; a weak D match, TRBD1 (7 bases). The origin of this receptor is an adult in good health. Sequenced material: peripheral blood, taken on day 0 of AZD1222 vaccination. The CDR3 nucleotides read TGTGCCAGTAGTACGGGAGCAGGGGGCTACGAGCAGTACTTC. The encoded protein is CASSTGAGGYEQYF. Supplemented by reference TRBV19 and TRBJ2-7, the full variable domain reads DGGITQSPKYLFRKEGQNVTLSCEQNLNHDAMYWYRQDPGQGLRLIYYSQIVNDFQKGDIAEGYSVSREKKESFPLTVTSAQKNPTAFYLCASSTGAGGYEQYFGPGTRLTVT.